Listed here are 18 T cell receptor beta chains from one sample, sequenced in a study of T-cell reconstitution after alpha-beta-depleted transplantation in children listed by TCRdb under 2016. Library preparation employed PCR. Sequencing relied on an Illumina HiSeq 2500. TCR library preparation used molecular barcoding, with unique molecular identifiers applied to normalize quantification of the TCRbeta repertoire. Through fastp at Q25 and MiXCR, TCRdb rebuilt clones from the public reads, retaining in-frame beta chains. Rows matching on CDR3 protein sequence are summarized as one entry with the most common DNA and genes. For this sample the table gives about half a million distinct CDR3 sequences, of which approximately 12% were detected only once. The ten largest clonotypes hold about 5.4% of the sample. The sequencing here drew on PBMCs from the stem cell graft donor, taken from the stem cell graft. Receptor source: a human donor who donated a stem cell graft to a child with combined immunodeficiency.

The V gene is TRBV15, the J gene TRBJ2-1; the D is unclear. Trimming took off 0 bases at V and 3 bases at J, with 6 bases between the two ends. This CDR3 is built from 14 residues. Looked up from germline, CDR1 is LNHNV and CDR2 is YYDKDF (reference sequence). CDR3 coding DNA: TGTGCCACCAGCAGAGATCGCCGCTACAATGAGCAGTTCTTC. Translated, it gives CATSRDRRYNEQFF.

The chain combines TRBV12-3 or TRBV12-4 with TRBJ2-7; 8 positions match TRBD2. Losses at the gene ends were 4 bases for V and 2 bases for J; bases not matched to a gene: 10. The CDR3 is 16 amino acids. In DNA, the CDR3 is TGTGCCAGCAGTTCCGAGACCTCGGGACTAGCCTACGAGCAGTACTTC. Translated, it gives CASSSETSGLAYEQYF.

This clonotype was seen only a few times. This chain uses TRBV12-3 or TRBV12-4 with TRBJ1-2; 7 bases align to TRBD1. V dropped 5 bases and J dropped 4; count of bases not matched to a gene: 10. The length of the CDR3 is 15 residues. Here the CDR3 DNA reads TGTGCCAGCAGTCCTCACAGGGGAACGGGCTATGGCTACACCTTC. Translated: CASSPHRGTGYGYTF.

A remark on this clonotype: The final CDR3 position lacks the conserved phenylalanine or tryptophan, pointing to a likely read error. The chain recombines TRBV10-3 with TRBJ1-1; D is unclear. Trimming shortened V by 3 bases and J by 1 base, and 6 bases separated the two germline ends. The CDR3 spans 13 residues. Germline loops: CDR1 ENHRY, CDR2 SYGVKD. CDR3 bases: TGTGCCATCAGTGAAGTTGGGAACACTGAAGCTTTCTAT. This sequence encodes CAISEVGNTEAFY.

V gene TRBV29-1 combines with J gene TRBJ2-2; 7 positions match TRBD1. Germline-derived CDR1 and CDR2 are SQVTM and ANQGSEA. Germline trimming cut 6 bases from V and 4 bases from J; bases unmatched to any gene: 11. This CDR3 comprises 15 residues. CDR3 protein: CSVSPRGRGTGELFF. The CDR3 DNA reads TGCAGCGTAAGCCCGAGGGGGCGCGGCACCGGGGAGCTGTTTTTT.

The chain couples TRBV4-3 to TRBJ1-4; a possible D gene is TRBD1 (5 bases). Looked up from germline, CDR1 is LGHNA and CDR2 is YSLEER. There are 16 residues in the CDR3. The V gene lost 1 base and the J gene lost 0 bases, with 9 bases spanning the gap. The DNA of the CDR3 is TGCGCCAGCAGCCAAGCTCCGGGGGCAACTAATGAAAAACTGTTTTTT. It translates to CASSQAPGATNEKLFF.

The J gene is TRBJ1-5, the V gene TRBV5-1, with 9 bases lining up with TRBD1. Unmatched junction bases numbered 6, after V lost 4 bases and J lost 4 bases. From germline, CDR1 is SGHRS and CDR2 YFSETQ. There are 15 residues in the CDR3. The CDR3 spells CASSGTGGANQPQHF. The CDR3 bases are TGCGCCAGCAGCGGAACAGGGGGCGCGAATCAGCCCCAGCATTTT.

This clonotype was observed many times. This sequence joins TRBV12-3 or TRBV12-4 and TRBJ2-2; D is possibly TRBD1 (5 bases). V was shortened by 11 bases and J by 9 bases, with 22 bases between the two germline ends. The CDR3 contains 14 residues. CDR3 sequence reads: CALSLQTVGRELFF. The CDR3 region has the DNA TGTGCCCTCAGTTTACAAACGGTGGGGCGGGAGCTGTTTTTT.

The chain couples TRBV7-6 to TRBJ2-2; D is possibly TRBD2 (6 bases). The germline gives CDR1 SGHVS, CDR2 FNYEAQ. This CDR3 region has 16 residues. Trimming pared 5 bases from V and 4 bases from J, leaving 17 bases between. The CDR3 reads CASSRGPLRGTGELFF. CDR3 in DNA: TGTGCCAGCAGCCGCGGGCCCCTGCGGGGCACCGGGGAGCTGTTTTTT.

This clonotype was counted between two and nine times. This chain links TRBV9 with TRBJ2-7; 7 bases agree with TRBD1. Trimming cost V 3 bases and J 2 bases; bases outside gene matches: 11. The CDR3 covers 16 residues. CDR1 is SGDLS and CDR2 is YYNGEE in the germline V gene. CDR3 amino acids: CASSEGDRVPPYEQYF. CDR3 coding DNA: TGTGCCAGCAGCGAAGGAGACAGGGTACCACCCTACGAGCAGTACTTC.

This clonotype has at least ten counts. The chain recombines TRBV9 with TRBJ2-3; D uncertain. This CDR3 contains 13 residues. The germline gives CDR1 SGDLS, CDR2 YYNGEE. Trimming left V 8 bases short and J 4 bases short, with 14 bases between. The CDR3 DNA reads TGTGCCAGTAATAAAAGCCCCCCAGATACGCAGTATTTT. Translated: CASNKSPPDTQYF.

Only a few counts were recorded for this clonotype. J is TRBJ2-7 and V is TRBV12-3 or TRBV12-4; D may be TRBD2 (5 bases). Deletions cut 5 bases from V and 5 bases from J, with 10 bases between. This CDR3 comprises 12 residues. The CDR3 loop reads CASSPTSNEQYF. For the CDR3, the DNA is TGTGCCAGCAGTCCCACTAGTAACGAGCAGTACTTC.

The V call is TRBV20-1, the J call TRBJ1-2; 7 nucleotides line up with TRBD1. V lost 3 bases to trimming and J lost 4 bases; unmatched junction nucleotides: 2. The length of the CDR3 is 12 residues. CDR1 DFQATT and CDR2 SNEGSKA come from the germline V gene (reference sequence). The DNA of the CDR3 is TGCAGTGCTAGCCAGGGGGTCTATGGCTACACCTTC. Its protein is CSASQGVYGYTF.

In this sample, this clonotype turned up many times. The rearrangement links TRBV12-3 or TRBV12-4 to TRBJ2-7; possibly TRBD2 for D (8 bases). This CDR3 has 17 residues. The V end lost 6 bases, the J end lost 0 bases, and 21 bases lay between the germline ends. CDR3 sequence reads: CASSYRFSGDSSYEQYF. CDR3 nucleotides: TGTGCCAGCAGCTATCGATTTAGCGGGGACAGCTCCTACGAGCAGTACTTC.

The sample holds many counts of this clonotype. The CDR3 DNA is TGCAGTGCTAGAAACGACGGCAGGGATAGCACCGGGGAGCTGTTTTTT. As protein: CSARNDGRDSTGELFF. The chain uses TRBV20-1 and TRBJ2-2; possible D gene TRBD1, 5 bases. This CDR3 region has 16 residues. V lost 2 bases and J lost 4, with 17 bases in between. The V gene's germline CDR1 is DFQATT and CDR2 SNEGSKA (reference sequence).

This clonotype was seen ten or more times. V is TRBV29-1 and J is TRBJ2-5; no clear D gene. Per germline, CDR1 SQVTM and CDR2 ANQGSEA. Trimming removed 3 bases from V and 2 bases from J, with 10 bases in between. The length of the CDR3 is 13 residues. In nucleotides, the CDR3 is TGCAGCGTTGATGTAGGCAGGCAAGAGACCCAGTACTTC. Translated, it gives CSVDVGRQETQYF. The variable domain in full, with the rest retrieved from reference TRBV29-1 and TRBJ2-5, is SAVISQKPSRDICQRGTSLTIQCQVDSQVTMMFWYRQQPGQSLTLIATANQGSEATYESGFVIDKFPISRPNLTFSTLTVSNMSPEDSSIYLCSVDVGRQETQYFGPGTRLLVL.

V gene TRBV10-3 combines with J gene TRBJ2-1; D is perhaps TRBD1 (6 bases). The CDR3 loop spans 17 amino acids. Deletions cut 0 bases from V and 8 bases from J, with 20 bases between. Germline V gene data show CDR1 as ENHRY and CDR2 as SYGVKD. CDR3: CAISESGNRAIGHEQFF. The CDR3 nucleotides read TGTGCCATCAGTGAGTCGGGGAACAGGGCCATTGGCCATGAGCAGTTCTTC.

V gene TRBV11-2 combines with J gene TRBJ1-2, with a tentative D call TRBD1 (5 bases). Germline V gene lookup returns CDR1 SGHAT and CDR2 FQNNGV. This CDR3 is built from 14 residues. Trimming shortened V by 5 bases and J by 4 bases, and 14 bases separated the two germline ends. The CDR3 DNA reads as TGTGCCAGCAGCCAGATAAGACAGCTCTATGGCTACACCTTC. Its translation: CASSQIRQLYGYTF.